The clone carrying this TCR beta chain is classed as medium-sized (0.01 to 0.1%). The sorted Tregs were CD4+CD25+CD127-/low cells. The CDR3 contains 13 residues. Trimming stripped 2 bases from V and 3 bases from J, with 7 bases between. Amplification of TRBV12-4/TRBJ1-2 clonotypes used adaptor-ligated barcode primers. One entry per CDR3 protein, called by TCRdb with MiXCR from the multiplex PCR reads. The sample has about 2,500 distinct CDR3 sequences, approximately 2.4% seen once. V is TRBV12-3 or TRBV12-4 and J is TRBJ1-2, with a tentative D call TRBD1 (6 bases). The sequence was obtained from a female donor with breast cancer. Sequencing used tumor-infiltrating Tregs sorted from the breast tumor. For the CDR3, the DNA is TGTGCCAGCAGTTTAAGACAGGACTATGGCTACACCTTC. Translation gives CASSLRQDYGYTF.